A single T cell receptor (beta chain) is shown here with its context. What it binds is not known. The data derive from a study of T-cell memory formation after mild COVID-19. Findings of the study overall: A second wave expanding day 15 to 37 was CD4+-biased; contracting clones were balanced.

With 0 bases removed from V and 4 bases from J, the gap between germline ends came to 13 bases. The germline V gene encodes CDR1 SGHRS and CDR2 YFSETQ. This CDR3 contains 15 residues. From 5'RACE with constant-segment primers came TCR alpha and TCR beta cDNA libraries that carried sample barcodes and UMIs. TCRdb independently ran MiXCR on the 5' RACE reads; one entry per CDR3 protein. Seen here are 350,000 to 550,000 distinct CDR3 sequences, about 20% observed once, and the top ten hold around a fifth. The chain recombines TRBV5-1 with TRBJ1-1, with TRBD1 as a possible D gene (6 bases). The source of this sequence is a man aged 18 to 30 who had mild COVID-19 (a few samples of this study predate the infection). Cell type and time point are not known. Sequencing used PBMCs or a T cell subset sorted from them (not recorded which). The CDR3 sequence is CASSLAQGRGTEAFF. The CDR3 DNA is TGCGCCAGCAGCTTGGCACAGGGACGGGGCACTGAAGCTTTCTTT.